This is a list of T cell receptor beta chains from one sample in a study of T cells in Graves' hyperthyroidism and ophthalmopathy. TCRdb processed the multiplex PCR reads anew with MiXCR; each CDR3 protein has one entry. The sample has about 840,000 distinct CDR3 sequences; 38% are singletons. Sequences were obtained from blood. The receptors were gathered from a man in his late teens or twenties with Graves' hyperthyroidism. The conserved cysteine and the conserved F or W are not part of the CDR3 here.

TRBV20-1 | SARDGYEQPQH
TRBV7-2 | ASSLDPSSNQPQH
TRBV20-1 | SALGQDEQY
TRBV10-3 | AISESQTTSSYEQY
TRBV7-2 | ASSPLADNEQF
TRBV10-3 | ASTGTAYNQPQH
TRBV5-6 | ASSTPGGGYEQY
TRBV6-5 | ASSYSSGNNQPQH
TRBV7-2 | ASSATGMNTEAF
TRBV20-1 | SADRSSGSETQY
TRBV29-1 | SPEGVQGEQY
TRBV7-9 | ASSSSTSARSYEQY
TRBV4-3 | ASSLEAGPSWLETQY
TRBV29-1 | SGGWMTGTDTQY
TRBV6-5 | ASSYSSVTGELF
TRBV19 | ASSTPYRGRREKLF
TRBV20-1 | SPAGTGAAYT
TRBV5-1 | ASSSEGDRV
TRBV20-1 | SARVQGYGYT
TRBV24-1 | ASSELQGAGELF
TRBV7-1 | ASSSNSGREGVNEQY
TRBV5-1 | ASSFRQSNTEAF
TRBV20-1 | SASSDSGGEHTGELF
TRBV7-9 | ASSFTGTGMGPQH
TRBV20-1 | SARAAGGFSRSSYEQY
TRBV20-1 | SARGDLASETQY
TRBV5-1 | ASSLDGTQY
TRBV29-1 | SVYGGGYT
TRBV10-3 | AISREKVGYT
TRBV15 | ATSRSDPSGYT
TRBV9 | ASSGPQTTNEKLF
TRBV5-1 | ASSLALRRDEQY
TRBV7-2 | ASSFPRQEQY